Described below is a single T cell receptor (beta chain) sequence and its context. The sample originates from a study of blood T cell repertoires in COVID-19. Germline lookup yields CDR1 SGDLS and CDR2 YYNGEE. V lost 0 bases, J lost 2 bases, and 9 bases lay in between. The CDR3 extends over 15 amino acids. Data came from immunoSEQ multiplex PCR; TCRdb stores just in-frame clones and leaves some out. The sample has about 110,000 clones; less than 85% are singletons. The sample was peripheral blood. The TCR was taken from a middle-aged woman with acute or convalescent COVID-19. The rearrangement links TRBV9 to TRBJ1-3, with D uncertain. DNA for the CDR3: TGTGCCAGCAGCGTAGCTCCCACAGCTGGAAACACCATATATTTT. Translating gives CASSVAPTAGNTIYF.